This T cell receptor beta chain was obtained from a study of tumor-infiltrating lymphocytes in primary liver carcinoma. Study details: Stage T1-T3 N0M0 tumors spanned roughly 4.2 to 11 cm. Study outcomes and limitations: Without sorting, CD4+ versus CD8+ T cell repertoires were not compared. Blood had a significantly lower top-250-clone fraction than tumors did (p = 0.039).

In this sample, this clonotype is medium-sized. Its antigen is still unknown. J gave up 6 bases and V 6 bases, and 4 bases lay outside the gene matches. The CDR3 has 14 residues. Germline CDR1 is MNHEY and CDR2 is SVGAGI. Making TCR beta cDNA involved around 520 ng total RNA and a constant-region primer. Nested multiplex PCR, run for three rounds with slightly modified ARM-PCR, yielded TCR beta libraries. The study ran its first two PCR rounds for nine to eleven cycles each, using TRBV1-TRBV30 forward primers and a C-beta reverse primer. TCRdb recomputed calls from the multiplex PCR reads with MiXCR, one row per CDR3 protein. The repertoire holds about 200,000 distinct CDR3 sequences, about two thirds seen once, with roughly 7% in the top ten. Extraction also yielded germline DNA, while blood RNA was obtained from unsorted whole blood. Before the operation took place, approximately 4 milliliters of peripheral blood were collected.

This chain connects TRBV6-5 to TRBJ2-3; TRBD2 matches at 12 bases. This receptor was obtained from a woman aged 60-75 years with primary liver carcinoma and hepatitis B virus infection. The sequencing sample was made of peripheral blood. CDR3 sequence: CASRTSGSRDTQYF. The CDR3 DNA reads as TGTGCCAGCAGGACTAGCGGGAGTCGTGATACGCAGTATTTT.